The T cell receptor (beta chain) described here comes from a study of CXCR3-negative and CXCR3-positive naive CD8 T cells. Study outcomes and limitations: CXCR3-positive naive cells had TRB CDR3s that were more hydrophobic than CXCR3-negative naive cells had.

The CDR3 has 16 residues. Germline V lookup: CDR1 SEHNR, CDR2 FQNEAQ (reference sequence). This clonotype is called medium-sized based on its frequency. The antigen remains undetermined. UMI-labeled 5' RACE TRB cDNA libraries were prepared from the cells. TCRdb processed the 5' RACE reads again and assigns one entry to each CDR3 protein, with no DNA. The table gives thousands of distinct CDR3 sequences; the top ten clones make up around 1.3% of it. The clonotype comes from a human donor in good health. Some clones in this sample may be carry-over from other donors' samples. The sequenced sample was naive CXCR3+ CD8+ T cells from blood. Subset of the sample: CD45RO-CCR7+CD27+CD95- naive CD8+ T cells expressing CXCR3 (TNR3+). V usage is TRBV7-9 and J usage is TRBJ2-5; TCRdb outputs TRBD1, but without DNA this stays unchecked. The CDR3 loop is CAQTPYAGRVFETQYF.